The 5 T cell receptor beta chains presented below share a single source sample, sequenced in a study of blood T cell repertoires in COVID-19. The repertoire was sequenced with immunoSEQ multiplex PCR; TCRdb's copy has only in-frame clones and lacks some. The table lists some 100,000 clones, around four fifths of them singletons. Sequenced sample: peripheral blood. These receptors were collected from a human donor in a cohort sampled during active COVID-19.

The gene calls are TRBV5-6 and TRBJ1-5; TRBD1 is a possible D gene (5 bases). This CDR3 region has 13 residues. Looked up from germline, CDR1 is SGHDT and CDR2 is YYEEEE. Trimming left V 4 bases short and J 5 bases short, with 10 bases between. CDR3 bases: TGTGCCAGCAGCCTAGACAGAGATCAGCCCCAGCATTTT. This sequence encodes CASSLDRDQPQHF.

This chain joins TRBV6-5 and TRBJ1-2; 8 positions match TRBD1. There are 15 residues in the CDR3. Germline values: CDR1 MNHEY, CDR2 SVGAGI. V gave up 6 bases and J gave up 7 bases; unmatched junction bases: 13. DNA for the CDR3: TGTGCCAGCAGACCTCAGGACAGGGCCCTCCTTGGCTACACCTTC. This codes for CASRPQDRALLGYTF.

The genes are TRBV18 and TRBJ1-1, with D possibly TRBD1 on 6 matching bases. Looked up from germline, CDR1 is KGHSH and CDR2 is LQKENI. This CDR3 region has 16 residues. The ends were cut back, 5 bases at V and 4 bases at J, with 20 bases in the middle. The CDR3: CASSTYRGALATEAFF. The CDR3 DNA follows: TGTGCCAGCTCAACCTACCGGGGGGCCCTCGCCACTGAAGCTTTCTTT.

J is TRBJ2-1 and V is TRBV3-1 (or the pseudogene TRBV3-2), with 13 nucleotides matching TRBD2. Unmatched junction bases numbered 6, after V lost 6 bases and J lost 4 bases. This CDR3 has 16 residues. CDR1 is LGHDT and CDR2 is YNNKEL in the germline V gene (reference sequence). In DNA form, the CDR3 reads TGTGCCAGCAGTCCGACTAGCGGGGGGCCATACAATGAGCAGTTCTTC. It specifies CASSPTSGGPYNEQFF.

Concerning this clone itself: Additional DNA sequences in this sample encode the identical CDR3. The gene calls are TRBV5-1 and TRBJ2-7, with TRBD1 matching over 7 bases. V gave up 8 bases and J gave up 0 bases; unmatched junction bases: 8. The germline V gene has CDR1 SGHRS and CDR2 YFSETQ. The CDR3 runs to 14 residues. As DNA, the CDR3 is TGCGCCAGTAGGGGGCAGGGTTCCTCCTACGAGCAGTACTTC. Protein sequence: CASRGQGSSYEQYF.